The rows below give T cell receptor beta chains drawn from one sample of a study of blood T cell repertoires in COVID-19. The method was immunoSEQ multiplex PCR; TCRdb's version includes in-frame clones alone and lacks a portion of them. The top ten clones hold 2.3% of a sample with approximately 390,000 clones, around 87% of them seen once. Sequencing input: peripheral blood. These receptors were collected from an older woman with COVID-19, enrolled during active disease. CDR3s include the opening cysteine and the closing phenylalanine or tryptophan. D genes are given only for firm matches. The size of a clone is reported for some rows only, either as once, few or many, or as a class for expanded clones.

clone_size	v_call	j_call	d_call	cdr3_aa	cdr3_nt
NA	TRBV6-5	TRBJ1-3	NA	CASSYRGLRGNTIYF	TGTGCCAGCAGTTACCGGGGGTTGAGGGGAAACACCATATATTTT
NA	TRBV19	TRBJ2-3	NA	CASSIRSGGTDTQYF	TGTGCCAGTAGTATACGGTCCGGGGGCACAGATACGCAGTATTTT
NA	TRBV6-5	TRBJ1-1	NA	CASSYEAGNTEAFF	TGTGCCAGCAGTTACGAGGCTGGGAACACTGAAGCTTTCTTT
NA	TRBV19	TRBJ2-7	NA	CASSIQRQGSYEQYF	TGTGCCAGTAGTATCCAGCGCCAAGGCAGCTACGAGCAGTACTTC
NA	TRBV13	TRBJ2-1	NA	CASSLETRGVIGEQFF	TGTGCCAGCAGCTTAGAAACCAGGGGGGTCATCGGTGAGCAGTTCTTC
NA	TRBV7-2	TRBJ1-6	NA	CASSSTPQGVVNSPLHF	TGTGCCAGCAGCTCCACTCCACAGGGTGTGGTTAATTCACCCCTCCACTTT
NA	TRBV10-3	TRBJ2-2	TRBD2	CAISEPRGASSGELFF	TGTGCCATCAGTGAGCCGCGGGGGGCTTCCTCCGGGGAGCTGTTTTTT
few	TRBV19	TRBJ2-2	NA	CASRVTGELFF	TGTGCCAGCAGGGTAACCGGGGAGCTGTTTTTT
NA	TRBV11-2	TRBJ2-5	NA	CASSQGQTETQYF	TGTGCCAGCAGCCAAGGACAGACGGAGACCCAGTACTTC
NA	TRBV6-4	TRBJ2-5	NA	CASSVDRQETQYF	TGTGCCAGCAGTGTTGACAGGCAGGAGACCCAGTACTTC
NA	TRBV28	TRBJ1-2	NA	CASNTERPLGGYTF	TGTGCCAGCAATACAGAAAGGCCCCTCGGTGGCTACACCTTC
NA	TRBV7-8	TRBJ1-4	NA	CASSSQGNEKLFF	TGTGCCAGCAGCTCCCAGGGTAATGAAAAACTGTTTTTT
many	TRBV12-3/TRBV12-4	TRBJ1-2	NA	CASSLGSTYGYTF	TGTGCCAGCAGTTTGGGCAGTACCTATGGCTACACCTTC
once	TRBV6-5	TRBJ2-2	NA	CAGEGQATGELFF	TGTGCTGGTGAGGGACAAGCCACCGGGGAGCTGTTTTTT
NA	TRBV6-5	TRBJ2-7	NA	CASSYNRDITYEQYF	TGTGCCAGCAGTTACAATAGGGACATTACCTACGAGCAGTACTTC
NA	TRBV28	TRBJ1-5	NA	CASRQVARNQPQHF	TGTGCCAGCCGACAGGTGGCCCGCAATCAGCCCCAGCATTTT
few	TRBV7-3	TRBJ1-4	TRBD1	CASSPWTGSREKLFF	TGTGCCAGCAGCCCCTGGACAGGGTCGCGAGAAAAACTGTTTTTT
NA	TRBV7-3	TRBJ1-1	TRBD1	CASSQGGGTEAFF	TGTGCCAGCAGCCAAGGGGGCGGCACTGAAGCTTTCTTT
NA	TRBV11-2	TRBJ2-5	NA	CASGLGETQYF	TGTGCCAGCGGACTGGGAGAGACCCAGTACTTC
NA	TRBV12-3/TRBV12-4	TRBJ1-2	NA	CASSSVYGYTF	TGTGCCAGCAGCTCAGTGTATGGCTACACCTTC
NA	TRBV2	TRBJ1-5	TRBD1	CASSWGQNSNQPQHF	TGTGCCAGCAGCTGGGGACAGAATAGCAATCAGCCCCAGCATTTT
once	TRBV11-2	TRBJ2-3	NA	CASSTRRESTDTQYF	TGTGCCAGCAGCACCCGCCGCGAGTCGACAGATACGCAGTATTTT
NA	TRBV5-1	TRBJ2-5	TRBD1	CASSKTPGQGVETQYF	TGCGCCAGCAGCAAGACACCGGGACAGGGGGTTGAGACCCAGTACTTC
NA	TRBV7-2	TRBJ1-2	NA	CASSLVGGTANYGYTF	TGTGCCAGCAGCTTAGTGGGGGGAACGGCTAACTATGGCTACACCTTC
NA	TRBV4-2	TRBJ2-1	TRBD2	CASSQEGTSGGIYNEQFF	TGTGCCAGCAGCCAAGAAGGGACTAGCGGGGGGATCTACAATGAGCAGTTCTTC
NA	TRBV5-6	TRBJ1-5	TRBD1	CASSLYTGGVGQPQHF	TGTGCCAGCAGCTTGTATACAGGGGGCGTTGGTCAGCCCCAGCATTTT
NA	TRBV14	TRBJ1-6	NA	CASSQDGSAGPLHF	TGTGCCAGCAGCCAGGACGGGAGTGCGGGGCCCCTCCACTTT
NA	TRBV12-3/TRBV12-4	TRBJ1-1	TRBD1	CASSLRTGVAFF	TGTGCCAGCAGTTTGAGGACAGGGGTAGCTTTCTTT
NA	TRBV7-9	TRBJ2-5	TRBD1	CASSLGTGRETQYF	TGTGCCAGCAGCCTCGGGACAGGCAGGGAGACCCAGTACTTC
NA	TRBV6-5	TRBJ1-1	TRBD1	CASSPTGSPNTEAFF	TGTGCCAGCAGTCCGACAGGGTCCCCGAACACTGAAGCTTTCTTT
NA	TRBV5-4	TRBJ1-1	NA	CASSSYGTPNTEAFF	TGTGCCAGCAGCTCGTACGGGACACCGAACACTGAAGCTTTCTTT
NA	TRBV4-1	TRBJ2-7	NA	CASSQGQYYEQYF	TGCGCCAGCAGCCAGGGACAATACTACGAGCAGTACTTC
few	TRBV5-4	TRBJ1-2	NA	CASSLAGYGYTF	TGTGCCAGCAGCTTGGCCGGCTATGGCTACACCTTC
NA	TRBV7-2	TRBJ2-7	TRBD1	CASSSQPGQGVGEQYF	TGTGCCAGCAGCTCGCAACCGGGACAGGGGGTCGGCGAGCAGTACTTC
NA	TRBV7-3	TRBJ2-2	TRBD1	CASSLTGTTGELFF	TGTGCCAGCAGCTTGACAGGGACCACCGGGGAGCTGTTTTTT
NA	TRBV4-1	TRBJ2-7	NA	CASSPLPPGQRIYEQYF	TGCGCCAGCAGCCCCTTGCCCCCGGGACAAAGAATCTACGAGCAGTACTTC
few	TRBV3-1/TRBV3-2	TRBJ1-6	NA	CASSPATDNSPLHF	TGTGCCAGCAGCCCCGCGACAGACAATTCACCCCTCCACTTT
NA	TRBV3-1/TRBV3-2	TRBJ1-3	NA	CASSPYGGSGNTIYF	TGTGCCAGCAGCCCCTACGGAGGCTCTGGAAACACCATATATTTT
NA	TRBV28	TRBJ1-3	NA	CASRPRPGEGNTIYF	TGTGCCAGCAGACCAAGGCCAGGGGAGGGAAACACCATATATTTT
NA	TRBV6-6	TRBJ2-2	NA	CASSGGQLTNTGELFF	TGTGCCAGCAGTGGAGGACAGCTAACGAACACCGGGGAGCTGTTTTTT
NA	TRBV19	TRBJ2-1	TRBD2	CASRGLALNEQFF	TGTGCCAGTAGGGGACTAGCCCTAAATGAGCAGTTCTTC
NA	TRBV7-3	TRBJ2-5	NA	CASSRTTQETQYF	TGTGCCAGCAGCCGAACTACCCAAGAGACCCAGTACTTC
once	TRBV5-1	TRBJ2-1	NA	CASTVGGAYNEQFF	TGCGCCAGCACCGTCGGGGGTGCCTACAATGAGCAGTTCTTC
NA	TRBV27	TRBJ1-6	NA	CASRLTGISPPHF	TGTGCCAGCAGGCTAACAGGGATTTCACCCCCCCACTTT
NA	TRBV5-1	TRBJ1-1	NA	CASSFRGEDTEAFF	TGCGCCAGCAGCTTCAGGGGAGAAGACACTGAAGCTTTCTTT
few	TRBV4-2	TRBJ1-2	TRBD1	CASSQEIERTGVYGYTF	TGTGCCAGCAGCCAAGAAATTGAGCGAACAGGGGTATATGGCTACACCTTC
NA	TRBV14	TRBJ2-7	TRBD1	CASSQVNRGPYEQYF	TGTGCCAGCAGCCAAGTAAACAGGGGTCCCTACGAGCAGTACTTC
NA	TRBV28	TRBJ1-3	TRBD1	CASSLPGTGGNTIYF	TGTGCCAGCAGTTTACCCGGGACAGGTGGAAACACCATATATTTT
NA	TRBV24-1	TRBJ1-1	NA	CATSGSNTGSVRNTEAFF	TGTGCCACCAGTGGCTCAAATACAGGGTCTGTAAGGAACACTGAAGCTTTCTTT